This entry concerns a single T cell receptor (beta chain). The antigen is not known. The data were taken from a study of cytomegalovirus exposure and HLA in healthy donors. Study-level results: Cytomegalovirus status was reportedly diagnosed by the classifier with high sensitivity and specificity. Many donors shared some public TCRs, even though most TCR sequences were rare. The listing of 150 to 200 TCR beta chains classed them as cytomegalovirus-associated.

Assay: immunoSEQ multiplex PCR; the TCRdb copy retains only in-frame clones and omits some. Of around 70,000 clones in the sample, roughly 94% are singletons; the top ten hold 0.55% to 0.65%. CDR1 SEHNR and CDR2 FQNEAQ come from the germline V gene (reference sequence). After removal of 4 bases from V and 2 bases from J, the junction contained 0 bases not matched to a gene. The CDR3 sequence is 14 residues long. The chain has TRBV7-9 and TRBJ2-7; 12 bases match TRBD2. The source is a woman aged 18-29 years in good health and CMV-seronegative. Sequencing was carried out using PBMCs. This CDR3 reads CASSWTSGAYEQYF. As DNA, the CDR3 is TGTGCCAGCAGCTGGACTAGCGGGGCCTACGAGCAGTACTTC. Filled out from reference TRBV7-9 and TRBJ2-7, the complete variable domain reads DTGVSQNPRHKITKRGQNVTFRCDPISEHNRLYWYRQTLGQGPEFLTYFQNEAQLEKSRLLSDRFSAERPKGSFSTLEIQRTEQGDSAMYLCASSWTSGAYEQYFGPGTRLTVT.